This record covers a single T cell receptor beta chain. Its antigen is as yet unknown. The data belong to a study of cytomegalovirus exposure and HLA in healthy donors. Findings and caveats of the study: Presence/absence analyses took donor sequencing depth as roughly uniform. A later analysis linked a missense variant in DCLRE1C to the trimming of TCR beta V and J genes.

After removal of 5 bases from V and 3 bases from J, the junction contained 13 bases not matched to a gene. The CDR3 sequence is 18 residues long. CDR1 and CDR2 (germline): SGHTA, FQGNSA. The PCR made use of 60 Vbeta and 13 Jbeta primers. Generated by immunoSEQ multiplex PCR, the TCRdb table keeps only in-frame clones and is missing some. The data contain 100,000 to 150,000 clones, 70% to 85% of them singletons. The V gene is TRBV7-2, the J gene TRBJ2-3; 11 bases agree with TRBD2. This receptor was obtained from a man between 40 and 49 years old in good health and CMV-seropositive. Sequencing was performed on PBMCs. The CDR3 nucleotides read TGTGCCAGCAGCCGAGGGGTTAGCGGGAGGGCCAGTACAGATACGCAGTATTTT. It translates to CASSRGVSGRASTDTQYF.